A single sample gave rise to the 5 T cell receptor beta chains below, sequenced in a study of monozygotic twins with inflammatory bowel disease. TCRdb re-called the 5' RACE reads; every CDR3 protein appears as one record, without DNA. The sample data list about 110,000 distinct CDR3 sequences. Material for sequencing was blood. These receptors originate from a human donor with ulcerative colitis or Crohn's disease, or a healthy co-twin of an affected twin (not recorded which).

This chain connects TRBV12-3 or TRBV12-4 to TRBJ1-3. CDR3 size: 15 residues. The CDR3 spells CASSRLTGSGNTIYF.

The chain employs TRBV27 and TRBJ2-1; checking the TCRdb D call of TRBD2 is not possible without DNA. Per germline, CDR1 MNHEY and CDR2 SMNVEV (reference sequence). The CDR3 loop spans 13 amino acids. This chain's CDR3 is CASNQRGNNEQFF.

The chain uses TRBV6-1 and TRBJ2-2; the TRBD1 assignment by TCRdb is unverifiable without DNA. Germline CDR1 reads MNHNS; CDR2 reads SASEGT. There are 14 residues in the CDR3. CDR3 loop: CASLGVWATGELFF.

The chain employs TRBV28 and TRBJ1-5; the TRBD1 assignment by TCRdb is unverifiable without DNA. Germline V lookup: CDR1 MDHEN, CDR2 SYDVKM. The CDR3 has 17 amino acids. CDR3: CASSPFSSGSWAQPQHF.

The V call is TRBV18, the J call TRBJ2-1; TCRdb selects TRBD1, and the lack of DNA leaves this call unchecked. Per the germline V gene, CDR1 is KGHSH and CDR2 is LQKENI. This CDR3 has 12 amino acids. This chain's CDR3 is CASSPDRSEQFF.